This T cell receptor (beta chain) was identified during a study of blood T cell repertoires in COVID-19. Only in-frame clones appear in the TCRdb table, and some are missing; sequencing was by immunoSEQ multiplex PCR. The table lists approximately 280,000 clones, approximately 86% of them singletons. The table lists this clone with a count of one. The CDR3 has 16 residues. The germline CDR1 and CDR2 sequences are SGHRS and YFSETQ. The V end was cut by 4 bases, the J end by 4 bases, with 20 bases between. This rearrangement joins TRBV5-1 to TRBJ2-5; the D gene is possibly TRBD1 (6 bases). The sample taken for sequencing was peripheral blood. The origin of this receptor is a woman aged 30 to 39 who had recovered from COVID-19. In nucleotides, the CDR3 is TGCGCCAGCAGCCCCCACACCCGGGACAATGCAGAGACCCAGTACTTC. This encodes CASSPHTRDNAETQYF.